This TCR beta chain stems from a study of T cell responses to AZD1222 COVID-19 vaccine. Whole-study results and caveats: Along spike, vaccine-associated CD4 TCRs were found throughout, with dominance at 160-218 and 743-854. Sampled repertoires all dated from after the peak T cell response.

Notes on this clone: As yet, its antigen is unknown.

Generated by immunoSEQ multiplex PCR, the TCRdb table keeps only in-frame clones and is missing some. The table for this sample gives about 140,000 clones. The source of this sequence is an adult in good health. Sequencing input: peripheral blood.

In DNA form, the CDR3 reads TGTGCCAGCAGTTTAGTAACGAACACTGAAGCTTTCTTT. Residues: CASSLVTNTEAFF. The genes are TRBV6-5 and TRBJ1-1; D call uncertain. The CDR3 spans 13 residues. Germline lookup yields CDR1 MNHEY and CDR2 SVGAGI. The V end lost 4 bases, the J end lost 1 base, and 7 bases lay between the germline ends.